This TCR beta chain was recovered during a study of cytomegalovirus exposure and HLA in healthy donors (dated by TCRdb to 2015 to 2018). Regarding the complete study: An earlier analysis of 587 of the donors reported approximately 260 Gb of sequence data and 95 million to 130 million unique TCR beta sequences obtained from 150 million to 200 million T cells. An early release covering 500 to 750 HLA-typed donors comprised about 300 gigabases of sequencing data and around 80 million unique TCR sequences. Of the 350 to 400 genotyped donors, about 84% fell in the genetic ancestry cluster associated with self-reported Caucasian donors. The aim of the study was to test whether cataloging public T cell receptors could identify signatures of past pathogen exposure. The study used immunosequencing to profile the T cell repertoires of several hundred subjects and linked those repertoires to cytomegalovirus serostatus. A separate validation cohort of approximately 130 different subjects was used in addition to the roughly 670-subject first cohort. To predict cytomegalovirus infection status, the study combined high-throughput TCR immunosequencing, statistical association of individual TCRs with disease status, and machine learning. In a later analysis, previously published TCR beta repertoires from 670 or so donors were re-analyzed and high-resolution HLA genotyping was added so that TCR occurrence patterns could be studied. In the later analysis, no new phenotypic data were used to find candidate immune exposures; instead, reliance was placed on TCR beta sequences and their occurrence across donors. In an earlier analysis of roughly 540 of the donors, high-throughput TCR beta sequencing was used to judge whether each TCR beta V gene segment behaved as functional or pseudogenic. Donor age, sex, ethnicity and CMV serostatus were compiled alongside the repertoire data. In a later genetic analysis, genome-wide SNP genotypes for about three fifths of the roughly 670 donors were used, and that subset was treated as a discovery cohort. All discovery cohort repertoires had been generated using a single sequencing platform. HLA typing included class I and class II loci at four-digit resolution. The number of typed donors differed by locus: about 629-630 for A, B, C, DRB1 and DQB1; 522 for DQA1; 606 for DPA1; and some 470 for DPB1. About five DR-DQ haplotypes were treated as single units for association and clustering because of strong linkage in the cohort. On average, roughly 250,000 unique TCR beta nucleotide sequences were sequenced per donor among several hundred genotyped donors of the cohort, with approximately 18% of those sequences being non-productive.

In total, approximately 700 healthy bone marrow donors made up the cohort. At the time of sampling, every cohort member was nominally healthy, though immune exposures that went unrecorded were likely present. The donor tested CMV seronegative, placing the donor among the approximately 360 seronegative members of the cohort. Each donor provided a peripheral blood sample, and peripheral blood mononuclear cells were used for TCR beta sequencing. Genomic DNA was extracted from the blood cell samples with the Qiagen DNeasy Blood Extraction Kit. The CDR3 numbers 15 residues from cysteine through phenylalanine. Of all the DNA, just the CDR3 is kept, 45 bases in frame from base 1. The junction shows trimming of 4 bases on V and 2 bases on J, and the gene matches do not reach 8 bases of it. Looking up the germline V gene yields CDR1 SGHRS and CDR2 YFSETQ. Broad study findings and their caveats: Because HLA typing was unavailable for some donors at each locus, only the typed subset was used in association tests. The classifier was reported to diagnose cytomegalovirus status with high specificity and sensitivity in both the original cohort and the validation cohort. The authors suggested that the approach could potentially be generalized to other disease states and immunological phenotypes. In a later analysis, TCR association rates were found to vary across HLA loci, with the most associated TCRs seen for DRB1 alleles and the fewest for HLA-C alleles. The sequencing pipeline was judged likely to have produced a cluster of highly shared sequence variants as a technical artifact. Presence/absence analyses assumed roughly uniform sequencing depth across donors, an assumption that may not hold. The study listed over 150 TCR beta chains as associated with cytomegalovirus. Linkage disequilibrium might explain the correlated functional status among segregating V segments, but an unknown experimental factor could not be ruled out. A later analysis found that most CMV-associated TCR beta chains appeared HLA-restricted, with HLA associations seemingly driven largely by CMV exposure. Across donors, most TCR sequences were observed very rarely, whereas some public TCRs were present in many individuals. An association between a missense DCLRE1C variant and V-gene and J-gene trimming of TCR beta chains was found in a later genetic analysis and replicated in an independent cohort. Because counts were too low, some 17 rarely observed V segments, including chromosome 9 orphons, were left out of the earlier analysis of 587 of the donors. A further reported finding was that TCR beta sequences accurately predicted the HLA-A and HLA-B alleles for most subjects in the first cohort. An earlier analysis of approximately 540 of the donors showed that most TCR beta V segments appeared in productive rearrangements either about 87% or about 30% of the time, which broadly matched IMGT annotations. Only TCR beta chains were sequenced in this cohort, and the absence of alpha or paired-chain data limited detectable features. Compared with the approximately 670-donor mean, donors in an Asian-associated ancestry cluster had fewer N-insertions in productive TCRs, according to a later genetic analysis. In a later analysis, about 16,000 TCR beta sequences were associated with specific HLA alleles at a false discovery rate of 0.05. CMV serostatus was the only immune exposure information available for the cohort. The 87-base-pair reads could not distinguish some IMGT-functional V segments, including TRBV6-2 and TRBV6-3, so those segments were excluded. According to a later analysis, parvovirus B19, influenza, CMV and Epstein-Barr virus appeared linked to several top co-occurrence clusters. A few of the identified cytomegalovirus-associated TCR beta chains were confirmed in vitro to be specific for cytomegalovirus antigens. When HLA alleles, especially DR and DQ, strongly co-occurred, TCR associations were difficult to assign to individual alleles. In a later analysis, HLA-associated TCR beta chains showed more clonal expansion and lower generation probabilities than non-associated chains that were equally common.

Preparation of the library involved the immunoSEQ multiplex PCR assay. For the multiplex PCR, a mixture combining 60 forward primers for TCR Vbeta segments and 13 reverse primers for TCR Jbeta segments was used. Amplification of the CDR3 region of rearranged TCR beta genes was performed with a multiplex PCR assay on genomic DNA. The amplified TCR beta libraries were sequenced on the Illumina HiSeq System as 87-base-pair reads. The authors' analysis ran thus. In a later analysis, tens of millions of unique TCR beta chains were counted across the 666 repertoires, and around 11 million of these chains were shared by at least two donors. Raw reads were error-corrected and collapsed into unique sequences with a nearest-neighbor algorithm that merged closely related sequences to remove PCR and sequencing errors. Alignment of CDR3 sequences to IMGT reference sequences was used to assign V, D and J gene segments. For a sequence to be retained, a match of at least six nucleotides to both a V gene segment and a J gene segment was required. Rearrangements were classified as productive when the CDR3 lacked stop codons and remained in frame with V and J, and all other rearrangements were classified as non-productive. Following IMGT convention, CDR3 was defined as the stretch from the second conserved V-encoded cysteine up to the conserved J-encoded phenylalanine. The earlier analysis of some 550 of the donors excluded any sequence lacking an unambiguous match to a single V gene segment. An earlier analysis of several hundred of the donors called V segments functional above 56.7% productive rearrangements and segregating when the between-donor standard deviation exceeded 5%. To diagnose cytomegalovirus status from the catalog of TCR beta chain sequences, a statistical classification framework was built. V and J gene assignment, in a later analysis, came from comparing TCR nucleotide sequences with IMGT/GENE-DB human TR gene sequences. The TCRdist pipeline was used in a later analysis to assign CDR3 sequences and most-parsimonious VDJ recombination scenarios. A later analysis defined each TCR beta chain by its CDR3 amino acid sequence plus V-gene family, and excluded reads lacking a unique V-gene family. To address suspected cross-contamination and a sequencing artifact, a later analysis removed 592 highly shared, low-generation-probability nucleotide sequences. In a later analysis, a clonal expansion index was calculated for each public chain from normalized within-repertoire ranks of inferred template counts. In a later analysis, generation probabilities were computed using a VDJ recombination model fitted to out-of-frame rearrangements, and the results were checked against IGoR. A later analysis scored TCR-TCR, TCR-HLA and TCR-CMV co-occurrence with hypergeometric tests, applying a repertoire-size bias correction to TCR pairs. A later analysis estimated false discovery rates by permuting HLA or CMV assignments 20 times. In a later analysis, co-occurring TCRs were grouped using DBSCAN, and TCRdist sequence similarity was added for clustering within HLA-allele-positive subsets. Repertoires with fewer than 30,000 or more than 120,000 public chains were left out of co-occurrence clustering, as were about 5 repertoires with anomalous nucleotide sharing. Drawn from immuneACCESS, this table holds only the in-frame rearrangements with V and J called that TCRdb kept. Clones are partly lost; checked studies trace under half to an unresolved V gene and leave the rest unexplained. D and trimming come from the DNA, and the V and J calls and clone size come from that table. The sample contains more than 110,000 clones, about three quarters of them found a single time. 1% to 1.5% of the sample belongs to the ten largest clones.

This clone turned up a few times. No cognate antigen has been identified for it. Base-call qualities are not available, and no considerably larger clone is one nucleotide away. Sequences were obtained from PBMCs. The receptor comes from a woman aged 40 to 50 in good health and CMV-seronegative. Recombination linked TRBV5-1 to TRBJ2-7, and TRBD1 aligns with 8 junction nucleotides. The DNA is as follows: TGCGCCAGCAGCCTGACAGGACAGGGAACCTACGAGCAGTACTTC. It encodes CASSLTGQGTYEQYF. With the portions outside the CDR3 filled from the reference TRBV5-1 and TRBJ2-7 genes, the complete variable region becomes KAGVTQTPRYLIKTRGQQVTLSCSPISGHRSVSWYQQTPGQGLQFLFEYFSETQRNKGNFPGRFSGRQFSNSRSEMNVSTLELGDSALYLCASSLTGQGTYEQYFGPGTRLTVT.